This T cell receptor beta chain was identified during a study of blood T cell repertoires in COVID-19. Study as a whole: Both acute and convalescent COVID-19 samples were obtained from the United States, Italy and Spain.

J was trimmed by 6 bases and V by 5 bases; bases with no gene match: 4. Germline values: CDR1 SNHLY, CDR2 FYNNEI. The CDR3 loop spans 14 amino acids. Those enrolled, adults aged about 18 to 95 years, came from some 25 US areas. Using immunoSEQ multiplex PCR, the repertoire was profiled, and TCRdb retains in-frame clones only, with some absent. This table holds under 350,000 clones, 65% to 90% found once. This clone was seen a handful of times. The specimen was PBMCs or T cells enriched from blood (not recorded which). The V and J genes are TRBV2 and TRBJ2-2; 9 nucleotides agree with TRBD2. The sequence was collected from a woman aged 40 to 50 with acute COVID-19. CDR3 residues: CASSLAGDAGELFF. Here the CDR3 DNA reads TGTGCCAGCAGTTTAGCGGGAGATGCCGGGGAGCTGTTTTTT.